Listed below are T cell receptor beta chains from one sample, sequenced in a study of early T cells in non-severe SARS-CoV-2 infection. TCRdb used MiXCR to reprocess the 5' RACE reads, holding one entry per CDR3 protein. In the table there are 50,000 to 60,000 distinct CDR3 sequences, about 9.4% of which are singletons. What was sequenced was whole blood. Receptor source: an adult who was a healthcare worker with PCR-confirmed SARS-CoV-2 infection or an uninfected control (not recorded which). Both conserved end residues are part of each CDR3. A D gene is named only where the DNA matches it firmly. Clone size is stated in some rows and not others, as once, few, many or a class when expanded.

V gene: TRBV11-2; D gene: .; clone size: many; CDR3 length: 13; J gene: TRBJ1-2; CDR3 DNA: TGTGCCAGCAGCGTGACAGGAAACTATGGCTACACCTTC; CDR3 protein: CASSVTGNYGYTF
V gene: TRBV7-9; D gene: .; clone size: many; CDR3 length: 13; J gene: TRBJ1-1; CDR3 DNA: TGTGCCAGCAGCTTAGGCAGGGCCGAATTGGCTTTCTTT; CDR3 protein: CASSLGRAELAFF
V gene: TRBV11-2; D gene: .; clone size: few; CDR3 length: 14; J gene: TRBJ2-5; CDR3 DNA: TGTGCCAGCAGCTTAGGCAGGTCGGCAGAGACCCAGTACTTC; CDR3 protein: CASSLGRSAETQYF
V gene: TRBV4-1; D gene: .; clone size: .; CDR3 length: 15; J gene: TRBJ2-3; CDR3 DNA: TGCGCCAGCAGCCAAGATTGGCCCAGCACAGATACGCAGTATTTT; CDR3 protein: CASSQDWPSTDTQYF
V gene: TRBV10-3; D gene: TRBD2; clone size: .; CDR3 length: 14; J gene: TRBJ2-5; CDR3 DNA: TGTGCCATCAGTGAGTCAACTAGCGGTGAGACCCAGTACTTC; CDR3 protein: CAISESTSGETQYF
V gene: TRBV10-1; D gene: .; clone size: .; CDR3 length: 14; J gene: TRBJ2-3; CDR3 DNA: TGCGCCAGCAGCCCGGACTGGAGCACAGATACGCAGTATTTT; CDR3 protein: CASSPDWSTDTQYF
V gene: TRBV5-4; D gene: TRBD1; clone size: few; CDR3 length: 14; J gene: TRBJ2-7; CDR3 DNA: TGTGCCAGCAGCCCGGACAGGGGGGTCCACGAGCAGTACTTC; CDR3 protein: CASSPDRGVHEQYF
V gene: TRBV3-1; D gene: .; clone size: .; CDR3 length: 13; J gene: TRBJ2-7; CDR3 DNA: TGTGCCAGCAGCCAAGGGGTTACCGGCGAGCAGTACTTC; CDR3 protein: CASSQGVTGEQYF
V gene: TRBV20-1; D gene: TRBD1; clone size: few; CDR3 length: 14; J gene: TRBJ1-2; CDR3 DNA: TGCAGTGCCCAAAAGGGAGACAGGGATTATGGCTACACCTTC; CDR3 protein: CSAQKGDRDYGYTF
V gene: TRBV12-3/TRBV12-4; D gene: .; clone size: many; CDR3 length: 14; J gene: TRBJ2-7; CDR3 DNA: TGTGCCAGCAGCCGGCGGAGGGGGCACTACGAGCAGTACTTC; CDR3 protein: CASSRRRGHYEQYF
V gene: TRBV4-3; D gene: TRBD2; clone size: .; CDR3 length: 19; J gene: TRBJ2-1; CDR3 DNA: TGCGCCAGCAGCCAAGTTTGGCCTAGCGGGAGGAAATCCTACAATGAGCAGTTCTTC; CDR3 protein: CASSQVWPSGRKSYNEQFF
V gene: TRBV20-1; D gene: TRBD1; clone size: .; CDR3 length: 13; J gene: TRBJ1-1; CDR3 DNA: TGCAGTGCTAAAGGGACAGGGCCGTCTGAAGCTTTCTTT; CDR3 protein: CSAKGTGPSEAFF
V gene: TRBV19; D gene: .; clone size: many; CDR3 length: 16; J gene: TRBJ2-3; CDR3 DNA: TGTGCCAGTAGTATCGGTCAGCGAACTAGCACAGATACGCAGTATTTT; CDR3 protein: CASSIGQRTSTDTQYF
V gene: TRBV2; D gene: TRBD1; clone size: many; CDR3 length: 13; J gene: TRBJ2-7; CDR3 DNA: TGTGCCAGCAGCCGGGACAGGGGGCATGAGCAGTACTTC; CDR3 protein: CASSRDRGHEQYF
V gene: TRBV2; D gene: .; clone size: few; CDR3 length: 13; J gene: TRBJ2-5; CDR3 DNA: TGTGCCAGCAAGGCGGGTTTCCAAGAGACCCAGTACTTC; CDR3 protein: CASKAGFQETQYF
V gene: TRBV7-6; D gene: .; clone size: few; CDR3 length: 13; J gene: TRBJ2-5; CDR3 DNA: TGTGCCAGCAGCTTCGGGACACAAGAGACCCAGTACTTC; CDR3 protein: CASSFGTQETQYF
V gene: TRBV5-5; D gene: .; clone size: many; CDR3 length: 14; J gene: TRBJ1-4; CDR3 DNA: TGTGCCAGCAGCTCTGACCCTAATAAGGAAAAACTGTTTTTT; CDR3 protein: CASSSDPNKEKLFF
V gene: TRBV11-2; D gene: .; clone size: few; CDR3 length: 15; J gene: TRBJ2-7; CDR3 DNA: TGTGCCAGCAGCTTAGATCGCCCGGGGCGGAACGAGCAGTACTTC; CDR3 protein: CASSLDRPGRNEQYF
V gene: TRBV30; D gene: .; clone size: .; CDR3 length: 11; J gene: TRBJ1-4; CDR3 DNA: TGTGCCTGGAGTGTTTCCGAAAAACTGTTTTTT; CDR3 protein: CAWSVSEKLFF
V gene: TRBV20-1; D gene: TRBD2; clone size: .; CDR3 length: 16; J gene: TRBJ2-7; CDR3 DNA: TGCAGTGCTAACAAACTAGCGGGAGGGCCCCTATACGAGCAGTACTTC; CDR3 protein: CSANKLAGGPLYEQYF
V gene: TRBV7-3; D gene: .; clone size: many; CDR3 length: 13; J gene: TRBJ2-1; CDR3 DNA: TGTGCCAGCAGCCAAGCAGGAAGCAATGAGCAGTTCTTC; CDR3 protein: CASSQAGSNEQFF
V gene: TRBV11-2; D gene: TRBD2; clone size: .; CDR3 length: 15; J gene: TRBJ2-2; CDR3 DNA: TGTGCCAGCAGGAAAGCGGGAGGGCCAACCGGGGAGCTGTTTTTT; CDR3 protein: CASRKAGGPTGELFF
V gene: TRBV25-1; D gene: TRBD2; clone size: .; CDR3 length: 19; J gene: TRBJ2-2; CDR3 DNA: TGTGCCAGCAGTGCTTCCTCCTTTAGCGGGAGGGCCGTCTCCGGGGAGCTGTTTTTT; CDR3 protein: CASSASSFSGRAVSGELFF
V gene: TRBV4-3; D gene: .; clone size: many; CDR3 length: 16; J gene: TRBJ1-4; CDR3 DNA: TGCGCCAGCAGCCAAGTCGGAGGGGGAATCGGTGAAAAACTGTTTTTT; CDR3 protein: CASSQVGGGIGEKLFF
V gene: TRBV20-1; D gene: .; clone size: .; CDR3 length: 12; J gene: TRBJ1-5; CDR3 DNA: TGCAGTGCTTGGGGGGCCGAACAGCCCCAGCATTTT; CDR3 protein: CSAWGAEQPQHF
V gene: TRBV19; D gene: .; clone size: few; CDR3 length: 16; J gene: TRBJ2-2; CDR3 DNA: TGTGCCAGTAGTATAGGCAGGGGAAAGAACACCGGGGAGCTGTTTTTT; CDR3 protein: CASSIGRGKNTGELFF
V gene: TRBV12-3/TRBV12-4; D gene: .; clone size: .; CDR3 length: 14; J gene: TRBJ1-4; CDR3 DNA: TGTGCCAGCAGTTTACGTCGAGTGGAGGAAAAACTGTTTTTT; CDR3 protein: CASSLRRVEEKLFF
V gene: TRBV27; D gene: .; clone size: few; CDR3 length: 15; J gene: TRBJ1-1; CDR3 DNA: TGTGCCAGCAGTTTCGGGCCAGACCTTAACACTGAAGCTTTCTTT; CDR3 protein: CASSFGPDLNTEAFF
V gene: TRBV3-1; D gene: TRBD1; clone size: many; CDR3 length: 14; J gene: TRBJ2-5; CDR3 DNA: TGTGCCAGCAGCCAAGACAGGGGGTTAAAGACCCAGTACTTC; CDR3 protein: CASSQDRGLKTQYF
V gene: TRBV10-3; D gene: TRBD2; clone size: many; CDR3 length: 13; J gene: TRBJ2-5; CDR3 DNA: TGTGCCATCAGGGGACTACTTCAAGAGACCCAGTACTTC; CDR3 protein: CAIRGLLQETQYF
V gene: TRBV5-1; D gene: TRBD1; clone size: .; CDR3 length: 13; J gene: TRBJ2-1; CDR3 DNA: TGCGCCAGCAGCAAGACAGGGGACAATGAGCAGTTCTTC; CDR3 protein: CASSKTGDNEQFF
V gene: TRBV20-1; D gene: .; clone size: .; CDR3 length: 13; J gene: TRBJ2-5; CDR3 DNA: TGCAGTGCTAGGCGGAGGGGGCAAGAGACCCAGTACTTC; CDR3 protein: CSARRRGQETQYF
V gene: TRBV29-1; D gene: TRBD2; clone size: many; CDR3 length: 13; J gene: TRBJ2-1; CDR3 DNA: TGCAGCGTAAGCGGGGGTTCAGGCAATGAGCAGTTCTTC; CDR3 protein: CSVSGGSGNEQFF
V gene: TRBV11-3; D gene: .; clone size: many; CDR3 length: 14; J gene: TRBJ2-2; CDR3 DNA: TGTGCCAGCAGCGTGGTTTCCACCACCGGGGAGCTGTTTTTT; CDR3 protein: CASSVVSTTGELFF
V gene: TRBV27; D gene: .; clone size: .; CDR3 length: 17; J gene: TRBJ2-1; CDR3 DNA: TGTGCCAGCAGACGCTCCCTCGCGGGTAGAACCAACAATGAGCAGTTCTTC; CDR3 protein: CASRRSLAGRTNNEQFF
V gene: TRBV5-1; D gene: TRBD1; clone size: .; CDR3 length: 16; J gene: TRBJ2-3; CDR3 DNA: TGCGCCAGCAGCTTGGCCTCAGGGGGAGCCACAGATACGCAGTATTTT; CDR3 protein: CASSLASGGATDTQYF
V gene: TRBV29-1; D gene: TRBD1; clone size: few; CDR3 length: 12; J gene: TRBJ1-4; CDR3 DNA: TGCAGCGCCATCGGACAGGAAGAAAAACTGTTTTTT; CDR3 protein: CSAIGQEEKLFF
V gene: TRBV9; D gene: .; clone size: many; CDR3 length: 14; J gene: TRBJ2-3; CDR3 DNA: TGTGCCAGCAGCGTAGTGGGGAGCACAGATACGCAGTATTTT; CDR3 protein: CASSVVGSTDTQYF
V gene: TRBV18; D gene: .; clone size: few; CDR3 length: 17; J gene: TRBJ1-6; CDR3 DNA: TGTGCCAGCTCACCACTGGGCCCTAGCTCCTATAATTCACCCCTCCACTTT; CDR3 protein: CASSPLGPSSYNSPLHF
V gene: TRBV3-1; D gene: TRBD2; clone size: .; CDR3 length: 14; J gene: TRBJ2-5; CDR3 DNA: TGTGCCAGCTCCCCTAGCGGGGGAAAGGAGACCCAGTACTTC; CDR3 protein: CASSPSGGKETQYF
V gene: TRBV3-1; D gene: TRBD2; clone size: many; CDR3 length: 14; J gene: TRBJ2-1; CDR3 DNA: TGTGCCAGCAGCCCGAGTGGGAGGGCAAATGAGCAGTTCTTC; CDR3 protein: CASSPSGRANEQFF
V gene: TRBV29-1; D gene: .; clone size: few; CDR3 length: 13; J gene: TRBJ2-7; CDR3 DNA: TGCAGCGTTGCAACCGGCCGCTCCTACGAGCAGTACTTC; CDR3 protein: CSVATGRSYEQYF
V gene: TRBV5-1; D gene: TRBD2; clone size: few; CDR3 length: 15; J gene: TRBJ2-3; CDR3 DNA: TGCGCCAGCAGCCAGGGACTAACTAGCACAGATACGCAGTATTTT; CDR3 protein: CASSQGLTSTDTQYF
V gene: TRBV24-1; D gene: .; clone size: many; CDR3 length: 14; J gene: TRBJ2-1; CDR3 DNA: TGTGCCACCAGTGATTTCAGGTTTGGCAATGAGCAGTTCTTC; CDR3 protein: CATSDFRFGNEQFF
V gene: TRBV6-2/TRBV6-3; D gene: .; clone size: few; CDR3 length: 16; J gene: TRBJ2-7; CDR3 DNA: TGTGCCAGCAGTTACTCGATGGCGACTATAACCCCCGAGCAGTACTTC; CDR3 protein: CASSYSMATITPEQYF
V gene: TRBV6-2/TRBV6-3; D gene: .; clone size: many; CDR3 length: 16; J gene: TRBJ2-3; CDR3 DNA: TGTGCCAGCACCCTAGGTGGGGGAGTTGGCACAGATACGCAGTATTTT; CDR3 protein: CASTLGGGVGTDTQYF
V gene: TRBV5-5; D gene: .; clone size: .; CDR3 length: 13; J gene: TRBJ2-2; CDR3 DNA: TGTGCCAGCTCCCGAGGGGAAGCGGGGGAGCTGTTTTTT; CDR3 protein: CASSRGEAGELFF
V gene: TRBV14; D gene: .; clone size: .; CDR3 length: 11; J gene: TRBJ2-1; CDR3 DNA: TGTGCCAGCAGCCTGTACAATGAGCAGTTCTTC; CDR3 protein: CASSLYNEQFF
V gene: TRBV7-2; D gene: TRBD2; clone size: many; CDR3 length: 14; J gene: TRBJ2-1; CDR3 DNA: TGTGCCAGCAAGGATCTAGCGGAAAGGAATGAGCAGTTCTTC; CDR3 protein: CASKDLAERNEQFF
V gene: TRBV6-6; D gene: .; clone size: many; CDR3 length: 15; J gene: TRBJ2-2; CDR3 DNA: TGTGCCAGCAGACCATCACAGGGTCAGGGCGGGGAGCTGTTTTTT; CDR3 protein: CASRPSQGQGGELFF
V gene: TRBV29-1; D gene: TRBD1; clone size: few; CDR3 length: 14; J gene: TRBJ1-2; CDR3 DNA: TGCAGCGTCGGACAGGGGGTGACTAACTATGGCTACACCTTC; CDR3 protein: CSVGQGVTNYGYTF
V gene: TRBV3-1; D gene: TRBD1; clone size: many; CDR3 length: 17; J gene: TRBJ1-5; CDR3 DNA: TGTGCCAGCAGCCAAGATTTGGGGACAGGGCTGCATCAGCCCCAGCATTTT; CDR3 protein: CASSQDLGTGLHQPQHF
V gene: TRBV30; D gene: .; clone size: few; CDR3 length: 16; J gene: TRBJ2-3; CDR3 DNA: TGTGCCTGGAGTCCCTACGGGACGCATATGAGGAATACGCAGTATTTT; CDR3 protein: CAWSPYGTHMRNTQYF
V gene: TRBV5-1; D gene: TRBD2; clone size: .; CDR3 length: 15; J gene: TRBJ2-2; CDR3 DNA: TGCGCCAGCAGCTTACCTAGCGGAACCACCGGGGAGCTGTTTTTT; CDR3 protein: CASSLPSGTTGELFF